These T cell receptor beta chains were read from a single sample in a study of T cells after yellow fever vaccination. Via MiXCR, TCRdb re-called the 5' RACE reads, giving one row per CDR3 protein. The data contain 280,000 or so distinct CDR3 sequences, approximately 10% of them seen just once; the ten biggest clones take up 3% to 4%. The sequencing here drew on CD4+ T cells sorted from PBMCs, taken 5 days after the yellow fever booster vaccination. Every receptor here comes from a man aged 18 to 35 who received the YFV17D yellow fever vaccine. Each CDR3 is given with its conserved first and last residue. A D gene is named only where the DNA matches it firmly. Clone sizes are given selectively: once, few, many, or a class where the clone is expanded.

d_call: NA; cdr3_length: 13; clone_size: NA; j_call: TRBJ1-4; v_call: TRBV7-9; cdr3_aa: CASSLDIGGKLFF; cdr3_nt: TGTGCCAGCAGCTTAGATATCGGCGGAAAACTGTTTTTT
d_call: TRBD2; cdr3_length: 18; clone_size: few; j_call: TRBJ2-1; v_call: TRBV3-1; cdr3_aa: CASSQDPASGGPYNEQFF; cdr3_nt: TGTGCCAGCAGCCAAGATCCGGCTAGCGGGGGCCCATACAATGAGCAGTTCTTC
d_call: TRBD2; cdr3_length: 17; clone_size: NA; j_call: TRBJ2-1; v_call: TRBV12-5; cdr3_aa: CASGLRGLAGEYNEQFF; cdr3_nt: TGTGCTAGTGGTTTGAGGGGACTAGCGGGGGAGTACAATGAGCAGTTCTTC
d_call: NA; cdr3_length: 18; clone_size: few; j_call: TRBJ1-4; v_call: TRBV7-9; cdr3_aa: CASSRFGLTGRTNEKLFF; cdr3_nt: TGTGCCAGCAGCCGCTTCGGTTTAACAGGAAGGACTAATGAAAAACTGTTTTTT
d_call: NA; cdr3_length: 14; clone_size: few; j_call: TRBJ2-1; v_call: TRBV24-1; cdr3_aa: CATSDTRTYNEQFF; cdr3_nt: TGTGCCACCAGTGATACCCGAACCTACAATGAGCAGTTCTTC
d_call: TRBD2; cdr3_length: 14; clone_size: many; j_call: TRBJ2-1; v_call: TRBV5-1; cdr3_aa: CASSFGGAENEQFF; cdr3_nt: TGCGCCAGCAGCTTCGGGGGGGCCGAGAATGAGCAGTTCTTC
d_call: NA; cdr3_length: 15; clone_size: NA; j_call: TRBJ1-6; v_call: TRBV18; cdr3_aa: CASSSGQAARSPLHF; cdr3_nt: TGTGCCAGCTCATCCGGGCAGGCGGCTCGGTCACCCCTCCACTTT
d_call: TRBD1; cdr3_length: 13; clone_size: few; j_call: TRBJ2-1; v_call: TRBV6-5; cdr3_aa: CASSYSGTEGRFF; cdr3_nt: TGTGCCAGCAGTTACTCGGGGACAGAAGGCCGGTTCTTC
d_call: TRBD1; cdr3_length: 15; clone_size: NA; j_call: TRBJ1-5; v_call: TRBV7-2; cdr3_aa: CASSSGTGGHQPQHF; cdr3_nt: TGTGCCAGCAGCTCAGGGACAGGGGGTCATCAGCCCCAGCATTTT
d_call: NA; cdr3_length: 15; clone_size: few; j_call: TRBJ2-3; v_call: TRBV5-6; cdr3_aa: CASTIPLGGTDTQYF; cdr3_nt: TGTGCCAGCACCATCCCCCTGGGGGGCACAGATACGCAGTATTTT
d_call: NA; cdr3_length: 13; clone_size: few; j_call: TRBJ2-1; v_call: TRBV24-1; cdr3_aa: CATSHSGDHEQFF; cdr3_nt: TGTGCCACCAGTCACTCAGGGGACCATGAGCAGTTCTTC
d_call: TRBD1; cdr3_length: 14; clone_size: once; j_call: TRBJ1-5; v_call: TRBV29-1; cdr3_aa: CSVADRDSNQPQHF; cdr3_nt: TGCAGCGTAGCCGACAGGGATAGCAATCAGCCCCAGCATTTT
d_call: TRBD2; cdr3_length: 15; clone_size: few; j_call: TRBJ2-3; v_call: TRBV7-9; cdr3_aa: CASSPVGGTTDTQYF; cdr3_nt: TGTGCCAGCAGCCCAGTCGGGGGGACCACAGATACGCAGTATTTT
d_call: NA; cdr3_length: 13; clone_size: NA; j_call: TRBJ1-2; v_call: TRBV25-1; cdr3_aa: CASSENRFYGYTF; cdr3_nt: TGTGCCAGCAGTGAAAACAGATTCTATGGCTACACCTTC
d_call: NA; cdr3_length: 16; clone_size: many; j_call: TRBJ2-4; v_call: TRBV11-2; cdr3_aa: CASSLGSIPAKNIQYF; cdr3_nt: TGTGCCAGCAGCTTAGGTTCAATCCCAGCCAAAAACATTCAGTACTTC
d_call: NA; cdr3_length: 13; clone_size: NA; j_call: TRBJ1-1; v_call: TRBV6-5; cdr3_aa: CASSPPRATEAFF; cdr3_nt: TGTGCCAGCAGTCCCCCCCGCGCGACTGAAGCTTTCTTT
d_call: NA; cdr3_length: 13; clone_size: many; j_call: TRBJ1-2; v_call: TRBV12-3/TRBV12-4; cdr3_aa: CASTGIVLYGYTF; cdr3_nt: TGTGCCAGCACAGGGATTGTCCTCTATGGCTACACCTTC
d_call: NA; cdr3_length: 12; clone_size: many; j_call: TRBJ1-1; v_call: TRBV3-1; cdr3_aa: CASSQVSGSAFF; cdr3_nt: TGTGCCAGCAGCCAAGTCTCCGGGTCGGCTTTCTTT
d_call: TRBD2; cdr3_length: 15; clone_size: NA; j_call: TRBJ2-5; v_call: TRBV5-4; cdr3_aa: CASSFGGGFQETQYF; cdr3_nt: TGTGCCAGCAGCTTCGGCGGGGGGTTCCAAGAGACCCAGTACTTC
d_call: NA; cdr3_length: 13; clone_size: NA; j_call: TRBJ1-1; v_call: TRBV28; cdr3_aa: CASSLRPDFDAFF; cdr3_nt: TGTGCCAGCAGTCTGAGACCCGATTTTGACGCTTTCTTT
d_call: TRBD1; cdr3_length: 14; clone_size: NA; j_call: TRBJ2-2; v_call: TRBV19; cdr3_aa: CASSSGGDTGELFF; cdr3_nt: TGTGCCAGTAGTTCAGGGGGAGACACCGGGGAGCTGTTTTTT
d_call: TRBD2; cdr3_length: 18; clone_size: many; j_call: TRBJ2-5; v_call: TRBV7-2; cdr3_aa: CASSLGLTSGGAGETQYF; cdr3_nt: TGTGCCAGCAGCCTAGGGCTTACTAGCGGGGGGGCTGGAGAGACCCAGTACTTC
d_call: NA; cdr3_length: 14; clone_size: few; j_call: TRBJ1-2; v_call: TRBV5-5; cdr3_aa: CASSLPQGTSAHTF; cdr3_nt: TGTGCCAGCAGCCTCCCCCAGGGGACCAGCGCTCACACCTTC
d_call: NA; cdr3_length: 17; clone_size: NA; j_call: TRBJ2-6; v_call: TRBV20-1; cdr3_aa: CSARNRGGVSGANVLTF; cdr3_nt: TGCAGTGCTAGAAATAGAGGAGGGGTGAGCGGGGCCAACGTCCTGACTTTC
d_call: TRBD1; cdr3_length: 14; clone_size: few; j_call: TRBJ2-2; v_call: TRBV2; cdr3_aa: CASRQGEGTGELFF; cdr3_nt: TGTGCCAGCCGACAGGGCGAGGGCACCGGGGAGCTGTTTTTT